This TCR beta chain was profiled in a study of T cells in Graves' hyperthyroidism and ophthalmopathy. Study-level background: Peripheral blood was drawn at first diagnosis, prior to all treatment.

It was uncontrolled infection, other autoimmune disease, pregnancy or lactation that excluded patients. Germline V gene lookup returns CDR1 KGHSH and CDR2 LQKENI. V was clipped by 3 bases and J by 3 bases, with 13 bases between them. The CDR3 contains 15 residues. Amplification yielded TCR beta CDR3 regions, with RNA transcripts as the source. An initial round of RT-PCR targeting the TCR CDR3 relied on the HTBI primer set. TCRdb analysed the multiplex PCR reads with MiXCR anew, one entry per CDR3 protein. The data show roughly 300,000 distinct CDR3 sequences, 18% seen once. This clonotype appeared many times. Its matching antigen is unknown. The study, taken as a whole, reports: A 13 V-J signature model discriminated ophthalmopathy versus stable hyperthyroidism.

The source is a woman aged 50 to 60 with Graves' hyperthyroidism. The chain uses TRBV18 and TRBJ2-3; D is uncertain. Specimen: blood. CDR3 protein: CASSPPGPSTDTQYF. DNA of the CDR3: TGTGCCAGCTCACCCCCAGGCCCTTCGACAGATACGCAGTATTTT.